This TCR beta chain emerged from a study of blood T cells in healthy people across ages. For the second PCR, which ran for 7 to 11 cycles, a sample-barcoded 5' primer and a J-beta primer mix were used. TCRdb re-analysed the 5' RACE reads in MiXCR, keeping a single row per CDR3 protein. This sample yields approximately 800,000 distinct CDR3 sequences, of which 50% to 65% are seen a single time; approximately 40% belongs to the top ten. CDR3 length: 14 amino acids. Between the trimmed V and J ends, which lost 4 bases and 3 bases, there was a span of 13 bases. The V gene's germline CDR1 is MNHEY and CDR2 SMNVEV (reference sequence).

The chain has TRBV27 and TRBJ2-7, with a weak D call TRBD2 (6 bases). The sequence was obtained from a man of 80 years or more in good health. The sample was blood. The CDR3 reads CASSSSGYYYEQYF. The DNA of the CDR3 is TGTGCCAGCAGTTCCAGCGGGTACTACTACGAGCAGTACTTC.